What follows are 8 T cell receptor beta chains derived from one specimen sequenced in a study of T-cell memory formation after mild COVID-19. TCRdb reanalysed the 5' RACE reads using MiXCR and keeps one entry per CDR3 protein. The sample lists around 250,000 distinct CDR3 sequences; over 8.5% were seen once. Sequencing was done on a sample of PBMCs or a T cell subset sorted from them (not recorded which). The receptor set was obtained from a man between 18 and 35 years old who had mild COVID-19 (a few samples of this study predate the infection). Cell type and time point are not known.

This clonotype was detected only a few times. The chain recombines TRBV20-1 with TRBJ2-1; perhaps TRBD2 as D (5 bases). CDR1 is DFQATT and CDR2 is SNEGSKA in the germline V gene (reference sequence). The V and J ends lost 3 bases and 1 base respectively, with 10 bases between them. The CDR3 extends over 14 amino acids. The CDR3 DNA reads as TGCAGTGCTAGCCCCCCGGGGTCCTACAATGAGCAGTTCTTC. This gives the protein CSASPPGSYNEQFF.

This chain joins TRBV7-6 and TRBJ1-5, with D tentatively TRBD1 (5 bases). V lost 4 bases and J 9 bases, leaving 19 bases between the germline ends. Germline V gene lookup returns CDR1 SGHVS and CDR2 FNYEAQ. The CDR3 is 15 amino acids. This CDR3 reads CASSSRGGIISPQHF. The CDR3 DNA sequence: TGTGCCAGCAGCTCCCGTGGGGGAATAATCTCGCCCCAGCATTTT.

CDR3 DNA sequence: TGTGCCAGCAGCTGGACAGGGCTCACTGGGGCTTTCTTT. It yields the protein CASSWTGLTGAFF. The chain has TRBV6-1 and TRBJ1-1, with TRBD1 matching 8 bases. The V segment lost 6 bases and the J segment 11 bases; nucleotides outside the gene matches: 11. CDR3 size: 13 residues. Germline V gene lookup returns CDR1 MNHNS and CDR2 SASEGT.

The J gene is TRBJ2-4, the V gene TRBV30; 9 bases align to TRBD1. V shed 3 bases and J 5 bases; nucleotides not matched to a gene: 8. The CDR3 loop spans 15 amino acids. The germline CDR1 and CDR2 sequences are GTSNPN and SVGIG (reference sequence). CDR3 sequence (DNA): TGTGCCTGGAGCCACAGGGGGCGCGGAGAAAACATTCAGTACTTC. Translating gives CAWSHRGRGENIQYF.

This clonotype occurred a few times. The J gene is TRBJ2-7, the V gene TRBV7-2; weak D call: TRBD1 (7 bases). There are 13 residues in the CDR3. Germline lookup yields CDR1 SGHTA and CDR2 FQGNSA. V was trimmed by 4 bases and J by 7 bases, leaving 14 bases between them. The CDR3: CASSYYRGGEQYV. The CDR3 bases are TGTGCCAGCAGCTACTACAGGGGAGGAGAGCAGTACGTC.

This clonotype was recorded a few times. The V and J genes are TRBV4-3 and TRBJ2-2; no reliable D call. The germline V and J ends were trimmed by 1 base and 0 bases, with 9 bases remaining between them. The CDR3 consists of 16 residues. Germline CDR1 and CDR2: LGHNA and YSLEER. Here the CDR3 DNA reads TGCGCCAGCAGCCAAGGAACACCACCGAACACCGGGGAGCTGTTTTTT. Its translation is CASSQGTPPNTGELFF.

The chain combines TRBV12-3 or TRBV12-4 with TRBJ1-1; D possibly corresponds to TRBD1 (6 bases). The CDR3 covers 13 residues. Trimming removed 6 bases from V and 4 bases from J, with 12 bases in between. The CDR3 DNA follows: TGTGCCAGCAGAACAGGGTGGACCACTGAAGCTTTCTTT. It encodes CASRTGWTTEAFF.

The chain has TRBV9 and TRBJ1-2; D gene uncertain. Germline V gives CDR1 SGDLS, CDR2 YYNGEE. The V end was cut by 4 bases, the J end by 1 base, with 8 bases between. CDR3 length: 13 residues. The CDR3 sequence is CASSPDDNYGYTF. The CDR3 DNA follows: TGTGCCAGCAGCCCAGACGATAACTATGGCTACACCTTC.